A single sample gave rise to the 9 T cell receptor beta chains below, sequenced in a study of cytomegalovirus exposure and HLA in healthy donors. Vbeta (60) and Jbeta (13) primers were used in the PCR. Libraries were prepared by immunoSEQ multiplex PCR; TCRdb keeps only in-frame clonotypes and omits some of them. The sample has roughly 80,000 clones; approximately 61% are singletons. The sample consisted of PBMCs. The receptors were sampled from a woman between 50 and 59 years old in good health and CMV-seropositive.

J is TRBJ2-1 and V is TRBV4-1; D gene uncertain. CDR1 is MGHRA and CDR2 is YSYEKL in the germline V gene. This CDR3 is 16 amino acids long. Trimming pared 1 base from V and 3 bases from J, leaving 13 bases between. CDR3: CASSQGEAANYNEQFF. CDR3 nucleotide sequence: TGCGCCAGCAGCCAAGGAGAGGCCGCCAACTACAATGAGCAGTTCTTC.

This clone has only one observation. The rearrangement uses TRBV7-3 and TRBJ2-3; 9 positions agree with TRBD1. V lost 4 bases to trimming and J lost 0 bases; unmatched junction nucleotides: 2. CDR3 length: 15 amino acids. The germline V gene encodes CDR1 SGHTA and CDR2 FQGTGA. The CDR3 coding sequence is TGTGCCAGCAGCTGGGACAGGGCTAGCACAGATACGCAGTATTTT. It codes for CASSWDRASTDTQYF.

The rearrangement links TRBV5-1 to TRBJ1-1; a weak D match, TRBD1 (5 bases). V was trimmed by 0 bases and J by 5 bases, leaving 14 bases between them. From germline, CDR1 is SGHRS and CDR2 YFSETQ. The CDR3 spans 15 residues. CDR3 nucleotides: TGCGCCAGCAGCTTGGTTGTTCAGGGTGGAACTGAAGCTTTCTTT. Protein: CASSLVVQGGTEAFF.

The J gene is TRBJ2-2, the V gene TRBV4-2; weak D call: TRBD1 (6 bases). CDR1 is LGHNA and CDR2 is YNFKEQ in the germline V gene. V lost 1 base and J lost 2, with 20 bases in between. The CDR3 consists of 19 residues. CDR3 residues: CASSQGSTGIPINTGELFF. The CDR3, as DNA: TGTGCCAGCAGCCAAGGCTCGACAGGCATCCCTATTAACACCGGGGAGCTGTTTTTT.

The chain carries TRBV7-6 and TRBJ2-3; a possible D gene is TRBD2 (6 bases). Between the trimmed V and J ends, which lost 7 bases and 5 bases, there was a span of 16 bases. This CDR3 has 14 amino acids. Germline V CDR1 and CDR2: SGHVS, FNYEAQ. In DNA, the CDR3 is TGTGCCAGCACCGAAGGGAGCGGGCGAGATACGCAGTATTTT. The encoded protein is CASTEGSGRDTQYF.

This chain joins TRBV18 and TRBJ1-1; a possible D gene is TRBD1 (5 bases). V dropped 3 bases and J dropped 1 base, with 9 bases sitting between them. Per germline, CDR1 KGHSH and CDR2 LQKENI. The CDR3 has 14 amino acids. The CDR3 loop is CASSPRQPNTEAFF. The DNA of the CDR3 is TGTGCCAGCTCACCCAGACAGCCGAACACTGAAGCTTTCTTT.

The chain couples TRBV28 to TRBJ1-4, with D unclear. Trimming cost V 5 bases and J 0 bases, with 7 bases left between them. The germline CDR1 and CDR2 sequences are MDHEN and SYDVKM. The CDR3 runs 14 residues. CDR3 residues: CASSEIATNEKLFF. Here the CDR3 DNA reads TGTGCCAGCAGTGAGATAGCAACTAATGAAAAACTGTTTTTT.

The V call is TRBV6-4, the J call TRBJ2-1, with TRBD2 identical over 10 bases. V lost 2 bases and J lost 7; bases outside the gene matches: 11. Germline CDR1 and CDR2: MRHNA and SNTAGT. This CDR3 is built from 17 residues. CDR3 residues: CASSDGGSGGLRNEQFF. Written as DNA, the CDR3 is TGTGCCAGCAGTGACGGGGGTAGCGGGGGGTTGAGAAATGAGCAGTTCTTC.

The chain uses TRBV5-1 and TRBJ1-2; possible D gene TRBD1, 6 bases. The CDR3 sequence is 13 residues long. Germline-derived CDR1 and CDR2 are SGHRS and YFSETQ. Trimming stripped 4 bases from V and 6 bases from J, with 13 bases between. The CDR3 nucleotides are TGCGCCAGCAGCGTAGGGGACAAGAATGGCTACACCTTC. Its protein product is CASSVGDKNGYTF.